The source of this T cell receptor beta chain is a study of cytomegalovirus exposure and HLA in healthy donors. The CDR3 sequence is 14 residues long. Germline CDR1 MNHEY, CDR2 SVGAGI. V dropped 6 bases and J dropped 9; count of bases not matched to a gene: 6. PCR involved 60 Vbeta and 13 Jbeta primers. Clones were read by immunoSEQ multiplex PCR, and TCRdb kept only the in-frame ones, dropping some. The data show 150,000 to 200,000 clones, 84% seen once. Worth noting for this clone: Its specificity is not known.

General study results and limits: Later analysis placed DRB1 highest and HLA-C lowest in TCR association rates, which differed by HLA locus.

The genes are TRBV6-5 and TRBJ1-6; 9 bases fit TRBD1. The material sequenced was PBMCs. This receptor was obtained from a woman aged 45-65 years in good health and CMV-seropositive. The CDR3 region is CASRGQGLSSPLHF. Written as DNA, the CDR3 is TGTGCCAGCAGAGGACAGGGGTTGAGTTCACCCCTCCACTTT.